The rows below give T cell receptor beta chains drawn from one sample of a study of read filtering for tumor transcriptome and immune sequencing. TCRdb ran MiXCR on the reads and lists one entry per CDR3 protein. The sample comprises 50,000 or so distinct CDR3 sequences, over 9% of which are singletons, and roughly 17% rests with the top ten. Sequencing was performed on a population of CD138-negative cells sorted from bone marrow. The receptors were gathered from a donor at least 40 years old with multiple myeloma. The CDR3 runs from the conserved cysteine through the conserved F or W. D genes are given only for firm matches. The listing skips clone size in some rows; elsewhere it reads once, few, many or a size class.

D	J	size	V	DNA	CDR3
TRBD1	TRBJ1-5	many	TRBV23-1	TGCGCCAGCAGTCAGCAGGGGGGAGCCAATCAGCCCCAGCATTTT	CASSQQGGANQPQHF
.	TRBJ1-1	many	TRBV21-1	.	CASSKVGEGNTEAFF
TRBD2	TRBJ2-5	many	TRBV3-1	TGTGCCAGCAGCCGGATAGCGGGGGCTGGGGAGACCCAGTACTTC	CASSRIAGAGETQYF
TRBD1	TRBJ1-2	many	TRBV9	TGTGCCAGCAGCGTAGATGGACAGGGGGCTTATGGCTACACCTTC	CASSVDGQGAYGYTF
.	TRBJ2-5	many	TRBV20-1	TGCAGTGCAAACGGAGGAGGCCAAGAGACCCAGTACTTC	CSANGGGQETQYF
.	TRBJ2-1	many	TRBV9	TGTGCCAGCAGCGTAGTCGAGGCACCCTACAATGAGCAGTTCTTC	CASSVVEAPYNEQFF
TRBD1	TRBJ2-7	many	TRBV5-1	TGCGCCAGCCAGGGACAGGGAACCTACGAGCAGTACTTC	CASQGQGTYEQYF
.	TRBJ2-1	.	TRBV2	TGTGCCAGCATTAGGGAACACTACAATGAGCGGTTCTTC	CASIREHYNERFF
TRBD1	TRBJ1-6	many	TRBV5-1	TGCGCCAGCAGCCCGGACAGGTGGGATTCACCCCTCCACTTT	CASSPDRWDSPLHF
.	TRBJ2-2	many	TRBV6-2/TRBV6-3	TGTGCCAGCAGTGTGCTAGTACGCACCGGGGAGCTGTTTTTT	CASSVLVRTGELFF
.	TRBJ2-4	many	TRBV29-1	TGCAGCGTTGCCAGCAAAAACATTCAGTACTTC	CSVASKNIQYF
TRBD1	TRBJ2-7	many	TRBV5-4	TGTGCCAGCAGCGACAACAGGGGAACGGACGAGCAGTACTTC	CASSDNRGTDEQYF
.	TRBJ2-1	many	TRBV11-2	TGTGCCAGCAGCTTAGTAGGGGGGGGGGACCCCAGCTCCTACAATGAGCAGTTCTTC	CASSLVGGGDPSSYNEQFF
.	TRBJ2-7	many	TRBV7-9	TGTGCCAGCAGCCCCACGGGCGAGCAGTACTTC	CASSPTGEQYF
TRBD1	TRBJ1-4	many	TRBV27	TGTGCCAGCAGTTCCACCGGGACAGACAATGAAAAACTGTTTTTT	CASSSTGTDNEKLFF
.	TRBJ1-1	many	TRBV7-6	TGTGCCAGCAGCTTAGACAGGGAGAACACTGAAGCTTTCTTT	CASSLDRENTEAFF
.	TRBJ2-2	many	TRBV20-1	TGCAGTGTTGTACAGGGAGTTACCCCCGGGGAGCTGTTTTTT	CSVVQGVTPGELFF
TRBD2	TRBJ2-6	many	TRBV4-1	TGCGCCAGGAGGGAGGGCTCTGGGGCCAACGTCCTGACTTTC	CARREGSGANVLTF
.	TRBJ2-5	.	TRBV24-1	TGTGCCACCAGTGATTCAGGAATACAAGAGACCCAGTACTTC	CATSDSGIQETQYF
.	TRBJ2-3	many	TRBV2	TGTGCCAGCAGTAAGACAGCCACGGGCACAGATACGCAGTATTTT	CASSKTATGTDTQYF
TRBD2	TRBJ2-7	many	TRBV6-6	TGTGCCAGCAGTTACTGGGGGACTAGCTCCTACGAGCAGTACTTC	CASSYWGTSSYEQYF
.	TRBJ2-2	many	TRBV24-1	TGTGCCACCAGTGATGGAAACGTCGGGGAGCTGTTTTTT	CATSDGNVGELFF
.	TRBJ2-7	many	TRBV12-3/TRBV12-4	TGTGCCAGCAGTTTGCAGGGATTCTCCTACGAGCAGTACTTC	CASSLQGFSYEQYF
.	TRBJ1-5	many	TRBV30	TGTGCCTGGAGTGTAGCCGGGGTCGGGGTGGGTCAGCCCCAGCATTTT	CAWSVAGVGVGQPQHF
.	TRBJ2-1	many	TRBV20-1	TGCAGTGCAGATACAGGGCTTGTTTTCAATGAGCAGTTCTTC	CSADTGLVFNEQFF